The 18 T cell receptor beta chains presented below share a single source sample, sequenced in a study of CD8 T cells in Susac syndrome. The authors reverse transcribed 0.5 to 1 ug RNA with random hexamers. From the immunoSEQ multiplex PCR reads, TCRdb called clonotypes with MiXCR, one entry per CDR3 protein. The sample has over 100,000 distinct CDR3 sequences; around 97% are singletons. The sequenced sample was CD4+ T cells from PBMCs. The receptors shown here come from a human donor in good health.

In its sample, this clonotype was seen once. The chain links TRBV6-5 to TRBJ2-7; 7 bases are a match to TRBD1. CDR3 length: 13 residues. Trimming cost V 5 bases and J 2 bases; bases outside gene matches: 3. Germline V gives CDR1 MNHEY, CDR2 SVGAGI. In DNA, the CDR3 is TGTGCCAGCAGTAGGGACAGCGCCTACGAGCAGTACTTC. This translates into CASSRDSAYEQYF.

The chain employs TRBV4-2 and TRBJ1-5; possible D gene TRBD1, 5 bases. CDR1 and CDR2 from the germline V gene are LGHNA and YNFKEQ. Deletions cut 0 bases from V and 6 bases from J, with 6 bases between. This CDR3 spans 13 amino acids. CDR3 residues: CASSQDDSQPQHF. CDR3 nucleotides: TGTGCCAGCAGCCAAGATGACAGTCAGCCCCAGCATTTT.

The table lists this clonotype with a count of one. V is TRBV28 and J is TRBJ2-7; D tentatively reads TRBD1 or TRBD2 (5 bases each). V dropped 6 bases and J dropped 0 bases, with 15 bases sitting between them. This CDR3 region has 15 residues. CDR1 MDHEN and CDR2 SYDVKM come from the germline V gene. CDR3 amino acids: CASSSEWGSSYEQYF. In DNA, the CDR3 is TGTGCCAGCAGCTCAGAATGGGGGAGCTCCTACGAGCAGTACTTC. Variable domain in full (rest from reference TRBV28 and TRBJ2-7): DVKVTQSSRYLVKRTGEKVFLECVQDMDHENMFWYRQDPGLGLRLIYFSYDVKMKEKGDIPEGYSVSREKKERFSLILESASTNQTSMYLCASSSEWGSSYEQYFGPGTRLTVT.

The chain employs TRBV4-1 and TRBJ2-7, with 9 bases that match TRBD2. The CDR3 has 14 residues. Germline V gives CDR1 MGHRA, CDR2 YSYEKL. After removal of 4 bases from V and 0 bases from J, the junction contained 1 base not matched to a gene. The CDR3 nucleotides read TGCGCCAGCAGCCGTAGCGGGGGCTCCTACGAGCAGTACTTC. This codes for CASSRSGGSYEQYF.

The V call is TRBV7-2, the J call TRBJ2-3, with D tentatively TRBD2 (5 bases). CDR1 is SGHTA and CDR2 is FQGNSA in the germline V gene. The CDR3 is 19 residues long. Trimming removed 5 bases from V and 1 base from J, with 25 bases in between. The CDR3 DNA follows: TGTGCCAGCAGCGCACCCCTGGATAGCGTGGACCGGGGCACAGATACGCAGTATTTT. Its protein product is CASSAPLDSVDRGTDTQYF.

J is TRBJ2-5 and V is TRBV29-1; a weak D match, TRBD1 (5 bases). The CDR3 has 12 amino acids. V lost 4 bases to trimming and J lost 2 bases, with 8 bases between them. In germline, CDR1 is SQVTM, CDR2 ANQGSEA. CDR3 region: CSVAQGQETQYF. The CDR3 coding sequence is TGCAGCGTTGCTCAGGGTCAAGAGACCCAGTACTTC.

The J gene is TRBJ1-2, the V gene TRBV12-3 or TRBV12-4, with 9 bases matching TRBD1. This CDR3 has 15 residues. V dropped 5 bases and J dropped 1; count of bases not matched to a gene: 5. DNA for the CDR3: TGTGCCAGCAGTGAACCGGGACAGGGTAACTATGGCTACACCTTC. As protein: CASSEPGQGNYGYTF.

The genes are TRBV12-5 and TRBJ2-7; 13 bases map to TRBD2. The CDR3 runs to 15 residues. Germline CDR1 is LGHNT and CDR2 is FRNRAP. V gave up 6 bases and J gave up 5 bases; unmatched junction bases: 7. The CDR3 here is CASGLWTSGSHEQYF. The CDR3 DNA sequence: TGTGCTAGTGGCCTTTGGACTAGCGGGAGCCACGAGCAGTACTTC.

The chain carries TRBV15 and TRBJ2-5; no firm D call. Germline loops: CDR1 LNHNV, CDR2 YYDKDF (reference sequence). This CDR3 has 14 residues. Trimming removed 4 bases from V and 1 base from J, with 10 bases in between. The CDR3 DNA follows: TGTGCCACCAGCACCGGACGGCGCCAAGAGACCCAGTACTTC. It encodes CATSTGRRQETQYF.

This chain uses TRBV24-1 with TRBJ2-5; 7 bases fit TRBD1. CDR3 length equals 14 residues. Germline V gene sequence: CDR1 KGHDR, CDR2 SFDVKD. With 3 bases clipped from V and 3 bases from J, the junction kept 3 bases outside the gene matches. CDR3: CATSDPGTEETQYF. Here the CDR3 DNA reads TGTGCCACCAGTGATCCCGGGACAGAAGAGACCCAGTACTTC.

V and J are TRBV20-1 and TRBJ2-5, with 7 nucleotides matching TRBD2. CDR1 and CDR2 from the germline V gene are DFQATT and SNEGSKA (reference sequence). CDR3 length: 15 residues. With V trimmed by 6 bases and J by 3 bases, 13 bases remained unmatched. The CDR3 is CSAPHGGTTKETQYF. In nucleotides, the CDR3 is TGCAGTGCCCCTCACGGTGGGACTACGAAAGAGACCCAGTACTTC.

The chain is built from TRBV2 and TRBJ2-1, with 14 bases fitting TRBD2. After removal of 4 bases from V and 9 bases from J, the junction contained 5 bases not matched to a gene. Germline V CDR1 and CDR2: SNHLY, FYNNEI. This CDR3 is 15 amino acids long. For the CDR3, the DNA is TGTGCCAGCAGTGGACTAGCGGGGGGGCAGGCTGAGCAGTTCTTC. Its translation: CASSGLAGGQAEQFF.

The chain links TRBV29-1 to TRBJ1-2; D is unresolved. This CDR3 has 12 amino acids. CDR1 is SQVTM and CDR2 is ANQGSEA in the germline V gene. The germline V and J ends were trimmed by 5 bases and 4 bases, with 11 bases remaining between them. The CDR3 is CSVRPEGYGYTF. The CDR3 coding sequence is TGCAGCGTTCGGCCCGAAGGCTATGGCTACACCTTC.

This sequence joins TRBV18 and TRBJ2-7; possible D gene TRBD1, 6 bases. Germline lookup yields CDR1 KGHSH and CDR2 LQKENI. The CDR3 has 16 residues. Between the trimmed V and J ends, which lost 4 bases and 0 bases, there was a span of 16 bases. DNA of the CDR3: TGTGCCAGCTCACTACTGACAGGTGCCATCTCCTACGAGCAGTACTTC. This translates into CASSLLTGAISYEQYF.

This clonotype was observed a single time. The chain is built from TRBV7-6 and TRBJ2-3; D gene uncertain. The length of the CDR3 is 13 residues. Trimming pared 5 bases from V and 2 bases from J, leaving 8 bases between. Germline values: CDR1 SGHVS, CDR2 FNYEAQ. The CDR3 region is CASSQIFTDTQYF. CDR3 nucleotide sequence: TGTGCCAGCAGCCAGATCTTCACAGATACGCAGTATTTT.

The rearrangement joins TRBV29-1 to TRBJ2-5; D not resolved. CDR1 is SQVTM and CDR2 is ANQGSEA in the germline V gene. V lost 5 bases and J 2 bases, leaving 9 bases between the germline ends. This CDR3 spans 12 amino acids. The CDR3 nucleotides are TGCAGCGTTTGGGCCGGTCAAGAGACCCAGTACTTC. Translating it yields CSVWAGQETQYF. Drawing the rest from reference TRBV29-1 and TRBJ2-5, the complete variable domain is SAVISQKPSRDICQRGTSLTIQCQVDSQVTMMFWYRQQPGQSLTLIATANQGSEATYESGFVIDKFPISRPNLTFSTLTVSNMSPEDSSIYLCSVWAGQETQYFGPGTRLLVL.

This chain connects TRBV18 to TRBJ2-7, with TRBD1 matching over 10 bases. The J segment lost 5 bases and the V segment lost 2 bases, leaving 12 bases of the junction unmatched. This CDR3 is 17 amino acids long. Germline V lookup: CDR1 KGHSH, CDR2 LQKENI. CDR3 in DNA: TGTGCCAGCTCACCATCGGGATCGGGACAGGGGACCCACGAGCAGTACTTC. It translates to CASSPSGSGQGTHEQYF.

The chain employs TRBV5-1 and TRBJ2-3, with a possible D match to TRBD2 (5 bases). V lost 2 bases, J lost 1 base, and 11 bases lay in between. Germline-derived CDR1 and CDR2 are SGHRS and YFSETQ. The CDR3 spans 15 residues. The CDR3 loop is CASSFGLEGTDTQYF. The DNA of the CDR3 is TGCGCCAGCAGCTTTGGGCTGGAGGGCACAGATACGCAGTATTTT.